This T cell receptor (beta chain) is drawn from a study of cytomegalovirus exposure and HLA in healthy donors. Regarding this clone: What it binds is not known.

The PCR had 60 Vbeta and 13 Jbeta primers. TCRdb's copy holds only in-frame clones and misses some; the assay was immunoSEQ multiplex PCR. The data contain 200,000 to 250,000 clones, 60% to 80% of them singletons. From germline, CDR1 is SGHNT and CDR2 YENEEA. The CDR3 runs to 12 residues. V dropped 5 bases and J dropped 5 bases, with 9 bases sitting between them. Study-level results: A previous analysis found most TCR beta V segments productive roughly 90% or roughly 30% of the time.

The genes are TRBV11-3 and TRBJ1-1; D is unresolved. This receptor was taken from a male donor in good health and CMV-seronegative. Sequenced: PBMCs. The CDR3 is CASSIGETEAFF. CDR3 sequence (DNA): TGTGCCAGCAGCATCGGAGAGACTGAAGCTTTCTTT.